A single sample gave rise to the 15 T cell receptor beta chains below, sequenced in a study of T cells in Graves' hyperthyroidism and ophthalmopathy (dated by TCRdb to about 2019). To prepare the library, multiplex PCR was applied. The run used an Illumina HiSeq 2000. The TCR beta CDR3 regions were amplified from the RNA transcripts. The TCR CDR3 was subjected to a first round of RT-PCR using the HTBI primer set and the Qiagen OneStep RT-PCR kit. The public reads were quality trimmed at Q25 with fastp and then assembled into clones with MiXCR by TCRdb, keeping productive beta chains. Every distinct CDR3 protein forms one entry, paired with its most common genes and DNA. This sample is represented by some 400,000 distinct CDR3 sequences; about 18% of them were singletons. The biggest ten clones account for around 3.4% of the sample. Sequencing was carried out using blood. The origin of the receptors is a woman between 18 and 29 years old with Graves' hyperthyroidism.

This clonotype was counted a few times. The chain joins TRBV13 to TRBJ2-5, with 10 nucleotides matching TRBD1. The CDR3 covers 14 residues. The germline V gene has CDR1 PRHDT and CDR2 FYEKMQ (reference sequence). V lost 5 bases and J lost 4; bases outside the gene matches: 4. DNA for the CDR3: TGTGCCAGCAGCCGACAGGGGGCTGGAGAGACCCAGTACTTC. It specifies CASSRQGAGETQYF.

This clonotype was seen repeatedly, ten times or more. One end of the junction varies from germline; a read error may be responsible. This chain connects TRBV2 to TRBJ2-5; D is possibly TRBD1 (6 bases). The CDR3 consists of 13 residues. Germline CDR1 reads SNHLY; CDR2 reads FYNNEI. The CDR3 reads CASRNRVQEAQYF. The CDR3 DNA reads TGTGCCAGCCGTAACAGGGTGCAAGAGGCCCAGTACTTC.

This sequence joins TRBV6-4 and TRBJ2-1; 11 bases fit TRBD2. CDR3 length equals 15 residues. The V gene end was trimmed by 2 bases and the J gene end by 7 bases; junction bases not matched to a gene: 4. Germline assignment: CDR1 MRHNA and CDR2 SNTAGT. The CDR3 here is CASSDLAGGKNEQFF. The CDR3 DNA reads TGTGCCAGCAGTGACCTAGCGGGGGGCAAGAATGAGCAGTTCTTC.

This clonotype occurred many times. The chain combines TRBV2 with TRBJ2-2, with 10 positions matching TRBD2. V lost 3 bases and J lost 2; bases outside the gene matches: 9. Germline CDR1 and CDR2: SNHLY and FYNNEI. The CDR3 length is 18 residues. CDR3 DNA: TGTGCCAGCAGTGACGGAAGTAGCGGGGGGACCAACACCGGGGAGCTGTTTTTT. Translating gives CASSDGSSGGTNTGELFF.

This clonotype was seen many times. The rearrangement links TRBV20-1 to TRBJ2-7, with D possibly called TRBD1 or TRBD2 (7 bases each). The germline V gene encodes CDR1 DFQATT and CDR2 SNEGSKA (reference sequence). V lost 2 bases and J 3 bases, leaving 23 bases between the germline ends. The CDR3 sequence is 17 residues long. For the CDR3, the DNA is TGCAGTGCTAGATTCTTGGGAGGGGGCCAAGGGCTCTACGAGCAGTACTTC. Residues: CSARFLGGGQGLYEQYF.

This clonotype was detected ten times or more. The V call is TRBV28, the J call TRBJ1-1; D is undetermined. The CDR3 extends over 14 amino acids. The V gene's germline CDR1 is MDHEN and CDR2 SYDVKM. V was pared by 6 bases and J by 0 bases, with 11 bases between. The CDR3 reads CASRVEVMNTEAFF. CDR3 nucleotides: TGTGCCAGCAGGGTAGAGGTCATGAACACTGAAGCTTTCTTT.

This clonotype has a count of ten or more. The V call is TRBV12-3 or TRBV12-4, the J call TRBJ2-7; no clear D gene. Trimming took off 6 bases at V and 7 bases at J, with 16 bases between the two ends. CDR3 length: 13 amino acids. The CDR3 coding sequence is TGTGCCAGCAGCCAATCAGGTGTCTGGGAGCAGTACTTC. Protein sequence: CASSQSGVWEQYF.

This clonotype was recorded at least ten times. The chain links TRBV24-1 to TRBJ2-2; a possible D gene is TRBD1 (6 bases). Trimming took 3 bases from V and 5 from J, leaving 6 bases between them. CDR1 KGHDR and CDR2 SFDVKD come from the germline V gene. This CDR3 spans 13 amino acids. In DNA, the CDR3 is TGTGCCACCAGTGATGACAGGACCGGGGAGCTGTTTTTT. Translating it yields CATSDDRTGELFF.

In this sample, this clonotype turned up many times. The rearrangement links TRBV20-1 to TRBJ2-7, with TRBD2 identical over 11 bases. The CDR3 has 17 residues. V shed 6 bases, J shed 5 bases, and the junction held 18 bases outside the gene matches. The germline gives CDR1 DFQATT, CDR2 SNEGSKA (reference sequence). The CDR3 sequence is CSANSGGAPLPMDEQYF. The CDR3, as DNA: TGCAGTGCAAATAGCGGGGGGGCTCCTCTCCCTATGGACGAGCAGTACTTC.

This clonotype was detected many times. This sequence joins TRBV4-1 and TRBJ1-1, with a possible D match to TRBD1 (5 bases). Germline assignment: CDR1 MGHRA and CDR2 YSYEKL. The CDR3 length is 15 residues. V was trimmed by 0 bases and J by 5 bases, leaving 13 bases between them. The CDR3 reads CASSQDQQGITEAFF. The CDR3 region has the DNA TGCGCCAGCAGCCAAGATCAGCAGGGAATTACTGAAGCTTTCTTT.

The chain uses TRBV27 and TRBJ2-5; 8 bases are a match to TRBD2. CDR3 length: 14 amino acids. Losses at the gene ends were 9 bases for V and 5 bases for J; bases not matched to a gene: 11. Germline CDR1 and CDR2: MNHEY and SMNVEV (reference sequence). The CDR3: CASRPGGWYETQYF. In DNA, the CDR3 is TGTGCCAGTAGACCGGGAGGGTGGTATGAGACCCAGTACTTC.

This clonotype was observed many times. The genes are TRBV9 and TRBJ1-3; D may be TRBD1 (5 bases). Trimming removed 3 bases from V and 2 bases from J, with 9 bases in between. The CDR3 sequence is 14 residues long. The germline gives CDR1 SGDLS, CDR2 YYNGEE. CDR3 amino acids: CASSAQGPGNTIYF. The DNA of the CDR3 is TGTGCCAGCAGCGCTCAGGGACCTGGAAACACCATATATTTT.

The chain couples TRBV6-1 to TRBJ2-5; 7 bases align to TRBD2. The germline CDR1 and CDR2 sequences are MNHNS and SASEGT. The CDR3 length is 14 residues. V dropped 6 bases and J dropped 2; count of bases not matched to a gene: 6. In DNA, the CDR3 is TGTGCCAGCAGACACGGGAGGTTACAAGAGACCCAGTACTTC. Translating gives CASRHGRLQETQYF.

This clonotype was seen only a few times. J is TRBJ2-1 and V is TRBV6-2 or TRBV6-3, with D perhaps TRBD2 (7 bases). CDR3 length: 13 amino acids. The germline V gene has CDR1 MNHEY and CDR2 SVGEGT. The V gene lost 4 bases and the J gene lost 9 bases, with 13 bases spanning the gap. CDR3 residues: CASSWRGGGEQFF. The DNA for the CDR3 is TGTGCCAGCAGTTGGAGGGGGGGGGGTGAGCAGTTCTTC.

This clonotype was observed at least ten times. The chain links TRBV7-2 to TRBJ2-7; no firm D call. The CDR3 extends over 13 amino acids. V dropped 2 bases and J dropped 4 bases, with 9 bases sitting between them. Germline CDR1 and CDR2: SGHTA and FQGNSA. DNA for the CDR3: TGTGCCAGCAGCTTAAACGTGGGGTACGAGCAGTACTTC. Its protein is CASSLNVGYEQYF.